Listed here are 13 T cell receptor beta chains from one sample, sequenced in a study of blood T cell repertoires in COVID-19. Assay: immunoSEQ multiplex PCR; the TCRdb copy retains only in-frame clones and omits some. The table has approximately 100,000 clones, around 85% seen once. The sequencing input was PBMCs or T cells enriched from blood (not recorded which). The receptors were sampled from a woman between 50 and 59 years old who had recovered from COVID-19.

V and J are TRBV9 and TRBJ1-1; 8 bases fit TRBD1. Germline-derived CDR1 and CDR2 are SGDLS and YYNGEE. This CDR3 spans 15 amino acids. V was clipped by 0 bases and J by 1 base; unmatched bases: 2. The chain's CDR3 is CASSVGQGRNTEAFF. The CDR3 region has the DNA TGTGCCAGCAGCGTAGGACAGGGGAGGAACACTGAAGCTTTCTTT.

V usage is TRBV28 and J usage is TRBJ1-5; 8 bases align to TRBD1. Germline V gene sequence: CDR1 MDHEN, CDR2 SYDVKM. J was trimmed by 5 bases and V by 7 bases; bases with no gene match: 10. The CDR3 has 15 residues. CDR3 sequence: CASNLSDRVDQPQHF. CDR3 bases: TGTGCCAGCAATCTATCGGACAGGGTAGATCAGCCCCAGCATTTT.

The genes are TRBV7-9 and TRBJ1-3; D possibly corresponds to TRBD1 (5 bases). The CDR3 runs 16 residues. Deletions cut 2 bases from V and 3 bases from J, with 14 bases between. The germline gives CDR1 SEHNR, CDR2 FQNEAQ (reference sequence). The CDR3 nucleotides are TGTGCCAGCAGCTTATTAGGAGGGGCCAGTGGAAACACCATATATTTT. Encoded protein: CASSLLGGASGNTIYF.

The CDR3 nucleotides are TGTGCCAGCAGCTTACTGGGGGCGCGTCCCCAAGAGACCCAGTACTTC. Translating it yields CASSLLGARPQETQYF. The chain combines TRBV7-9 with TRBJ2-5; D possibly corresponds to TRBD1 (6 bases). Germline V gene data show CDR1 as SEHNR and CDR2 as FQNEAQ (reference sequence). Trimming took 2 bases from V and 1 from J, leaving 14 bases between them. CDR3 size: 16 residues.

This clone was seen just once. The chain carries TRBV28 and TRBJ2-4, with 8 positions matching TRBD1. The germline V gene has CDR1 MDHEN and CDR2 SYDVKM. The V segment lost 5 bases and the J segment 7 bases; nucleotides outside the gene matches: 7. The CDR3 runs to 14 residues. The CDR3 here is CASSPGTGGNIQYF. The CDR3 DNA is TGTGCCAGCAGTCCGGGAACAGGGGGGAACATTCAGTACTTC.

This chain joins TRBV7-8 and TRBJ2-2; 8 positions match TRBD1. CDR3 size: 17 residues. The junction had 11 bases not matched to a gene; V was cut back by 5 bases and J by 3 bases. In germline, CDR1 is SGHVS, CDR2 FQNEAQ. CDR3 nucleotides: TGTGCCAGCAGCGAAGAACGTGCAGGGGGCTACACCGGGGAGCTGTTTTTT. It yields the protein CASSEERAGGYTGELFF.

This clone occurred many times. V and J are TRBV28 and TRBJ1-3; the D gene is possibly TRBD1 (5 bases). The germline gives CDR1 MDHEN, CDR2 SYDVKM. V dropped 6 bases and J dropped 1 base, with 10 bases sitting between them. The CDR3 consists of 14 residues. The CDR3 sequence is CASRTAGSGNTIYF. CDR3 in DNA: TGTGCCAGCAGAACAGCAGGGTCTGGAAACACCATATATTTT.

The chain employs TRBV6-5 and TRBJ1-2; D is perhaps TRBD1 (5 bases). The V gene lost 6 bases and the J gene lost 4 bases, with 6 bases spanning the gap. This CDR3 region has 11 residues. CDR1 is MNHEY and CDR2 is SVGAGI in the germline V gene. CDR3 sequence (DNA): TGTGCCAGCAGAGGGGTCTATGGCTACACCTTC. Translating it yields CASRGVYGYTF.

This clone has only one observation. J is TRBJ2-7 and V is TRBV28; D possibly corresponds to TRBD2 (6 bases). V was trimmed by 3 bases and J by 4 bases, leaving 16 bases between them. The CDR3 has 15 residues. Germline loops: CDR1 MDHEN, CDR2 SYDVKM. Here the CDR3 DNA reads TGTGCCAGCAGTTTCGGAGGGTCGAGGGCGTACGAGCAGTACTTC. Amino acid sequence: CASSFGGSRAYEQYF.

The V call is TRBV4-1, the J call TRBJ1-3, with unresolved D. Trimming took off 2 bases at V and 2 bases at J, with 13 bases between the two ends. CDR3 size: 16 residues. From germline, CDR1 is MGHRA and CDR2 YSYEKL. The CDR3 coding sequence is TGCGCCAGCAGCCAACTAGCATCAGGAACTGGAAACACCATATATTTT. Translating gives CASSQLASGTGNTIYF.

Written as DNA, the CDR3 is TGTGCCAGCAGAGAAATAGGGGGTCAAGGCTACACCTTC. It is translated as CASREIGGQGYTF. The chain uses TRBV11-2 and TRBJ1-2; TRBD1 is a possible D gene (6 bases). The length of the CDR3 is 13 residues. The germline gives CDR1 SGHAT, CDR2 FQNNGV. V was pared by 6 bases and J by 8 bases, with 16 bases between.

The chain carries TRBV7-8 and TRBJ2-2, with 8 bases fitting TRBD2. With V trimmed by 7 bases and J by 1 base, 8 bases remained unmatched. Germline values: CDR1 SGHVS, CDR2 FQNEAQ. This CDR3 contains 16 residues. DNA for the CDR3: TGTGCCAGCACCGGGAGGGGGGGAGAGAACACCGGGGAGCTGTTTTTT. Its protein product is CASTGRGGENTGELFF.

The chain combines TRBV5-1 with TRBJ2-3, with 9 bases aligning to TRBD2. With 0 bases clipped from V and 5 bases from J, the junction kept 7 bases outside the gene matches. The germline V gene has CDR1 SGHRS and CDR2 YFSETQ. CDR3 length: 16 residues. The CDR3 DNA reads TGCGCCAGCAGCTTGGAGGCTAGCGGGATTATAGATACGCAGTATTTT. Protein sequence: CASSLEASGIIDTQYF.